The clone carrying this TCR beta chain showed up just a few times. Its antigen is unknown. This entry belongs to a study of cytomegalovirus exposure and HLA in healthy donors. Study conclusions and caveats: Specificity for CMV antigens was confirmed in vitro for a few of the CMV-associated chains. Near-uniform donor sequencing depth was presumed by presence/absence analyses.

Trimming left V 5 bases short and J 6 bases short, with 8 bases between. This CDR3 has 12 amino acids. Germline CDR1 and CDR2: SGHVT and SQSDAQ. It was with 60 Vbeta and 13 Jbeta primers that the PCR ran. The repertoire was sequenced with immunoSEQ multiplex PCR; TCRdb's copy has only in-frame clones and lacks some. In the table there are about 94,000 clones, about 80% of which are singletons. The rearrangement joins TRBV7-4 to TRBJ1-5; D ambiguous. The source material was PBMCs. The TCR was taken from a woman aged 55 to 70 in good health and CMV-seronegative. CDR3 sequence reads: CASSPRGQPQHF. The DNA for the CDR3 is TGTGCCAGCAGCCCACGGGGTCAGCCCCAGCATTTT. The full variable domain, rest sourced from reference TRBV7-4 and TRBJ1-5, is GAGVSQSPRYKVAKRGRDVALRCDSISGHVTLYWYRQTLGQGSEVLTYSQSDAQRDKSGRPSGRFSAERPERSVSTLKIQRTEQGDSAVYLCASSPRGQPQHFGDGTRLSIL.